The 25 T cell receptor beta chains below come from one sample, sequenced in a study of patients and donors after allogeneic stem cell transplantation. From the RT-PCR reads, TCRdb called clonotypes with MiXCR, one entry per CDR3 protein. The sample records about a million distinct CDR3 sequences, roughly 18% being singletons. The sample was blood, either unsorted or a sorted T cell fraction (not recorded which). These receptors came from a human donor who was either an allogeneic HSCT recipient or a stem cell or donor lymphocyte infusion donor (not recorded which). It is not recorded whose cells these are; they may come from a transplant donor.

This clonotype has just a few counts. This chain joins TRBV6-6 and TRBJ1-2; D not certain. V was trimmed by 3 bases and J by 10 bases, leaving 12 bases between them. CDR3 length: 12 residues. CDR1 and CDR2 (germline): MNHNY, SVGAGI (reference sequence). The CDR3 sequence: CASSYAPQTYTF. Here the CDR3 DNA reads TGTGCCAGCAGTTATGCGCCCCAGACCTACACCTTC.

J is TRBJ1-6 and V is TRBV30; D perhaps matches TRBD1 (6 bases). V lost 8 bases to trimming and J lost 6 bases, with 14 bases between them. The CDR3 has 13 amino acids. Germline V gene sequence: CDR1 GTSNPN, CDR2 SVGIG (reference sequence). DNA for the CDR3: TGTGCCACAGCGACAGGAACTAATTCACCCCTCCACTTT. This encodes CATATGTNSPLHF. Filled out from reference TRBV30 and TRBJ1-6, the complete variable domain reads SQTIHQWPATLVQPVGSPLSLECTVEGTSNPNLYWYRQAAGRGLQLLFYSVGIGQISSEVPQNLSASRPQDRQFILSSKKLLLSDSGFYLCATATGTNSPLHFGNGTRLTVT.

CDR3 in DNA: TGTGCCAGCAGCCCCCGGGACAGGGCTTGCACCGGGGAGCTGTTTTTT. It yields the protein CASSPRDRACTGELFF. The rearrangement joins TRBV21-1 to TRBJ2-2; the D segment call TRBD1 is taken from the table without a DNA check. TRBV21-1 is assigned pseudogene status. The CDR3 extends over 16 amino acids.

This clonotype was recorded a few times. The J gene is TRBJ1-3, the V gene TRBV28, with D unclear. The ends were cut back, 2 bases at V and 7 bases at J, with 15 bases in the middle. The germline V gene has CDR1 MDHEN and CDR2 SYDVKM. The CDR3 loop spans 15 amino acids. The CDR3 spells CASSLIRTGWNTIYF. The DNA of the CDR3 is TGTGCCAGCAGTTTAATCCGGACGGGGTGGAACACCATATATTTT. The whole variable domain, remainder taken from reference TRBV28 and TRBJ1-3, is DVKVTQSSRYLVKRTGEKVFLECVQDMDHENMFWYRQDPGLGLRLIYFSYDVKMKEKGDIPEGYSVSREKKERFSLILESASTNQTSMYLCASSLIRTGWNTIYFGEGSWLTVV.

The rearrangement joins TRBV19 to TRBJ2-1, with D tentatively TRBD2 (6 bases). Germline CDR1 and CDR2: LNHDA and SQIVND (reference sequence). The CDR3 has 15 amino acids. Trimming took off 2 bases at V and 4 bases at J, with 12 bases between the two ends. CDR3 sequence: CASSITGVPYNEQFF. In nucleotides, the CDR3 is TGTGCCAGTAGTATAACGGGGGTCCCTTACAATGAGCAGTTCTTC.

The rearrangement joins TRBV5-1 to TRBJ2-1; 16 nucleotides align to TRBD2. The CDR3 is 18 amino acids. V lost 2 bases to trimming and J lost 7 bases; unmatched junction nucleotides: 9. CDR1 is SGHRS and CDR2 is YFSETQ in the germline V gene. The CDR3 DNA follows: TGCGCCAGCAGCTTACCGGGACTAGCGGGAGGGCCCGGGAATGAGCAGTTCTTC. Its protein is CASSLPGLAGGPGNEQFF.

This clonotype was seen many times. The chain uses TRBV12-3 or TRBV12-4 and TRBJ2-4, with a tentative D call TRBD1 (6 bases). CDR3 length: 14 amino acids. The germline V and J ends were trimmed by 5 bases and 7 bases, with 15 bases remaining between them. DNA for the CDR3: TGTGCCAGCAGTGCGGACAGCGCAAGGAACATTCAGTACTTC. It yields the protein CASSADSARNIQYF.

There are a few counts of this clonotype. The rearrangement uses TRBV7-9 and TRBJ2-1, with 8 nucleotides matching TRBD2. CDR3 size: 16 residues. Germline CDR1 SEHNR, CDR2 FQNEAQ (reference sequence). The trim removed 3 bases at V and 0 bases at J, leaving 4 bases unmatched. The CDR3 nucleotides are TGTGCCAGCAGCTTCCCCGGGACTAGCTCCTACAATGAGCAGTTCTTC. This codes for CASSFPGTSSYNEQFF.

This rearrangement joins TRBV20-1 to TRBJ2-7, with 11 nucleotides matching TRBD2. In germline, CDR1 is DFQATT, CDR2 SNEGSKA (reference sequence). This CDR3 region has 17 residues. The J segment lost 4 bases and the V segment lost 4 bases, leaving 15 bases of the junction unmatched. CDR3 nucleotides: TGCAGTGCTACGATAAGAGGGACTAGCGGACACAATTACGAGCAGTACTTC. It encodes CSATIRGTSGHNYEQYF.

This sequence joins TRBV12-3 or TRBV12-4 and TRBJ2-3; TRBD2 matches 7 bases. V trimming: 6 bases; J trimming: 0 bases; junction bases outside the gene matches: 6. This CDR3 has 15 amino acids. CDR3 nucleotides: TGTGCCAGCAGCCCTTTGGGGGGGAGCACAGATACGCAGTATTTT. Its protein is CASSPLGGSTDTQYF.

This chain connects TRBV7-9 to TRBJ1-4; a possible D gene is TRBD1 (6 bases). Germline lookup yields CDR1 SEHNR and CDR2 FQNEAQ (reference sequence). Trimming pared 6 bases from V and 7 bases from J, leaving 12 bases between. The length of the CDR3 is 13 residues. The CDR3 bases are TGTGCCAGCAGACAGGGACGAAGTGAAAAACTGTTTTTT. It is translated as CASRQGRSEKLFF.

This clonotype has more than one count but fewer than ten. The V and J genes are TRBV6-5 and TRBJ1-2; D gene uncertain. The CDR3 consists of 16 residues. V shed 3 bases and J shed 0 bases, with 14 bases lying between them. Germline CDR1 reads MNHEY; CDR2 reads SVGAGI. The chain's CDR3 is CASSYYTEMANYGYTF. CDR3 nucleotide sequence: TGTGCCAGCAGTTATTACACAGAGATGGCTAACTATGGCTACACCTTC.

The chain joins TRBV13 to TRBJ1-2; no clear D gene. Germline-derived CDR1 and CDR2 are PRHDT and FYEKMQ (reference sequence). CDR3 length equals 13 residues. Between the trimmed V and J ends, which lost 3 bases and 4 bases, there was a span of 9 bases. CDR3 residues: CASSLRESYGYTF. The DNA of the CDR3 is TGTGCCAGCAGCTTGAGGGAGTCCTATGGCTACACCTTC.

The chain uses TRBV7-9 and TRBJ1-2, with no clear D. Germline-derived CDR1 and CDR2 are SEHNR and FQNEAQ (reference sequence). This CDR3 contains 14 residues. Trimming shortened V by 2 bases and J by 4 bases, and 11 bases separated the two germline ends. The CDR3: CASSLWGSSYGYTF. The CDR3 region has the DNA TGTGCCAGCAGCTTATGGGGTTCTAGCTATGGCTACACCTTC.

CDR3 DNA: TGTGCCAGCAGTGAAGAAGGTCGGGGGGACAGAAACAATGAGCAGTTCTTC. Translated, it gives CASSEEGRGDRNNEQFF. This sequence joins TRBV6-1 and TRBJ2-1; D possibly matches TRBD1 or TRBD2 (7 bases each). V dropped 1 base and J dropped 5 bases, with 18 bases sitting between them. The length of the CDR3 is 17 residues. Per the germline V gene, CDR1 is MNHNS and CDR2 is SASEGT.

V and J are TRBV5-5 and TRBJ1-5; 7 nucleotides line up with TRBD1. The length of the CDR3 is 17 residues. CDR1 is SGHKS, CDR2 YYEKEE, per germline (reference sequence). Trimming cost V 0 bases and J 0 bases; bases outside gene matches: 6. The CDR3 loop reads CASSLGTGHNSNQPQHF. DNA for the CDR3: TGTGCCAGCAGCTTGGGGACAGGTCACAATAGCAATCAGCCCCAGCATTTT.

The chain recombines TRBV3-1 with TRBJ1-4; a possible D gene is TRBD1 (6 bases). V was shortened by 1 base and J by 2 bases, with 14 bases between the two germline ends. This CDR3 has 17 residues. CDR1 and CDR2 from the germline V gene are LGHDT and YNNKEL (reference sequence). The CDR3, as DNA: TGTGCCAGCAGCCAAGCGCAGGGGTTGGCGACTAATGAAAAACTGTTTTTT. It yields the protein CASSQAQGLATNEKLFF.

This clonotype turned up a few times. For the CDR3, the DNA is TGTGCCAGCAGTGTGGACAGGGGGAACAATCAGCCCCAGCATTTT. This encodes CASSVDRGNNQPQHF. V and J are TRBV6-1 and TRBJ1-5; 10 nucleotides match TRBD1. The V segment lost 4 bases and the J segment 3 bases; nucleotides outside the gene matches: 3. Germline loops: CDR1 MNHNS, CDR2 SASEGT. The CDR3 totals 15 residues.

This chain connects TRBV27 to TRBJ2-1; no clear D. V was trimmed by 2 bases and J by 7 bases, leaving 9 bases between them. This CDR3 comprises 13 residues. From germline, CDR1 is MNHEY and CDR2 SMNVEV (reference sequence). This chain's CDR3 is CASSLMVGNEQFF. The CDR3 DNA reads as TGTGCCAGCAGTTTAATGGTGGGGAATGAGCAGTTCTTC.

This clonotype was detected ten times or more. The chain employs TRBV29-1 and TRBJ2-2; perhaps TRBD1 as D (5 bases). This CDR3 is 12 amino acids long. V was pared by 4 bases and J by 5 bases, with 8 bases between. In germline, CDR1 is SQVTM, CDR2 ANQGSEA. In DNA form, the CDR3 reads TGCAGCGTTGGCAGGGTTACCGGGGAGCTGTTTTTT. Protein product: CSVGRVTGELFF.

J is TRBJ2-5 and V is TRBV5-6; tentative D call: TRBD1 (6 bases). The CDR3 is 14 amino acids. V dropped 4 bases and J dropped 5 bases, with 15 bases sitting between them. CDR1 SGHDT and CDR2 YYEEEE come from the germline V gene. The chain's CDR3 is CASSPVGGVETQYF. The CDR3 DNA follows: TGTGCCAGCAGCCCGGTAGGGGGAGTGGAGACCCAGTACTTC.

This clonotype showed up just a few times. The chain uses TRBV12-3 or TRBV12-4 and TRBJ2-1; unclear D gene. V was pared by 8 bases and J by 3 bases, with 14 bases between. The CDR3 sequence is 14 residues long. The CDR3 spells CASLSPDVYNEQFF. For the CDR3, the DNA is TGTGCCAGCCTTTCCCCGGACGTCTACAATGAGCAGTTCTTC.

This sequence joins TRBV20-1 and TRBJ2-5, with D tentatively TRBD1 (6 bases). V was clipped by 3 bases and J by 5 bases, with 13 bases between them. The germline CDR1 and CDR2 sequences are DFQATT and SNEGSKA (reference sequence). The CDR3 is 13 amino acids. DNA of the CDR3: TGCAGTGCTAGGGGGGCATTTAAGGAGACCCAGTACTTC. It is translated as CSARGAFKETQYF.

The rearrangement uses TRBV29-1 and TRBJ2-5; no clear D gene. The germline CDR1 and CDR2 sequences are SQVTM and ANQGSEA. The CDR3 has 14 amino acids. Trimming took 5 bases from V and 0 from J, leaving 13 bases between them. The CDR3 is CSVQHQSYQETQYF. CDR3 in DNA: TGCAGCGTTCAACACCAATCGTACCAAGAGACCCAGTACTTC.

The table lists this clonotype with a few counts. The rearrangement joins TRBV6-1 to TRBJ2-5; D is ambiguous. The ends were cut back, 7 bases at V and 4 bases at J, with 19 bases in the middle. CDR3 size: 15 residues. Looked up from germline, CDR1 is MNHNS and CDR2 is SASEGT. The CDR3 reads CASNRVRSRRETQYF. The CDR3 DNA reads TGTGCCAGCAATCGCGTTAGGTCGCGGAGAGAGACCCAGTACTTC.